This section outlines one T cell receptor (beta chain) sequence together with its context. This clone showed up just once. What this receptor recognizes is not known. The sample holds no much larger clone one base away, and base qualities are not on file. The immunoSEQ Assay, a bias-controlled multiplex PCR, was used to amplify TCRbeta CDR3 regions from genomic DNA. On the study's bioinformatics: The number of nucleated cells in each sample was estimated by amplification of reference gene primers within the assay. To quantify the absolute abundance of each unique TCRbeta CDR3 rearrangement, sequence reads were collapsed and filtered. For each sample, productive Simpson clonality was calculated as the square root of Simpson's diversity index across productive rearrangements. The table was pulled from immuneACCESS by TCRdb, which kept in-frame rearrangements only. Such tables lose some clones; where checked, under half of the loss comes from unresolved V genes, and the rest has no known cause. Clonal size and the V and J genes are those of that table, whereas D and trimming came from the DNA. The sample data list about 330,000 clones, and 80% to 95% of these were observed just once. Jointly, the top ten make up around a sixth of the sample.

The sample belongs to a study of blood T cell repertoires in COVID-19 (TCRdb year 2020). Regarding the study in general: Collaborator samples came from the United States, Italy and Spain and covered acute and convalescent phases of COVID-19. The dataset comprised deeply sampled blood TCRbeta repertoires from subjects exposed to, actively infected with, or recovered from COVID-19. The prospective study material was composed of cDNA or gDNA derived from T cells, B-cell-depleted T cells, or PBMCs. Where available, HLA class I and class II types were taken from metadata supplied by the sample provider and were not determined by assay-based typing. Nearly every sample came with metadata listing a de-identified subject ID, COVID-19 status, age in years and sex. The repertoires were released in a freely available public database meant as a resource for research on the immune response to SARS-CoV-2. Samples came from the ongoing ImmuneRACE study (first 160 participants) plus 1,254 subjects from 6 global collaborators.

Enrolling through a virtual design, the prospective study's participants ranged in age from about 18 to 89 years and lived across approximately 25 United States geographic areas. To assign participants to cohorts, the prospective study relied on clinical history that participants themselves reported in a screening survey and a study questionnaire. ImmuneRACE Cohort 3 recovered participants were defined by two consecutive negative NP/OP PCR tests, healthcare professional clearance, or symptom resolution. In the prospective study, whole blood, serum and a nasopharyngeal or oropharyngeal swab were collected from each participant by mobile phlebotomists. Additional blood draws and questionnaires over an approximately 2-month period could optionally be provided by prospective study participants. Before DNA extraction, blood samples from the prospective study were shipped at room temperature or frozen.

What the work shows at the level of the full study, not this receptor alone: Clinical and demographic metadata were provided uncurated, with the amount varying by source and participant.

The cysteine opens and the phenylalanine closes a CDR3 of 14 amino acids. Only CDR3 DNA remains: 42 bases, in frame from the first base. V is pared back by 5 bases and J by 1 base, with 9 bases lying between the germline termini. CDR1 and CDR2 were assigned from the germline V gene (reference sequence) as LNHDA and SQIVND. The chain joins TRBV19 to TRBJ1-5; the D gene lacks a confident call. This receptor was obtained from a young woman who had recovered from COVID-19. The specimen was PBMCs or T cells enriched from blood (not recorded which). The encoded CDR3 is CASSRAWSNQPQHF. At the DNA level, the sequence is TGTGCCAGTAGTCGAGCTTGGAGCAATCAGCCCCAGCATTTT.